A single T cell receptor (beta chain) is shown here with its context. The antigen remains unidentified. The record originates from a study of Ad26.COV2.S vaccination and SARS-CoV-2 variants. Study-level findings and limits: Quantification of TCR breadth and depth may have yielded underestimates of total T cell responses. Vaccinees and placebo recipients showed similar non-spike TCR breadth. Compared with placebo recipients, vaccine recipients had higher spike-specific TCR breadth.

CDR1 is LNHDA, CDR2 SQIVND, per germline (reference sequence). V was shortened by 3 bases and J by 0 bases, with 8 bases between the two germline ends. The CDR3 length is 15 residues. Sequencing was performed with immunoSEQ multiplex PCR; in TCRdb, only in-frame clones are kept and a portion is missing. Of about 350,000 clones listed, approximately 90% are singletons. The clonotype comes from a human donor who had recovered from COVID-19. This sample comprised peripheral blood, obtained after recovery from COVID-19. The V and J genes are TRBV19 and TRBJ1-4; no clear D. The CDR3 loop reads CASSIMTTTNEKLFF. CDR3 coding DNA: TGTGCCAGTAGTATTATGACAACAACTAATGAAAAACTGTTTTTT.